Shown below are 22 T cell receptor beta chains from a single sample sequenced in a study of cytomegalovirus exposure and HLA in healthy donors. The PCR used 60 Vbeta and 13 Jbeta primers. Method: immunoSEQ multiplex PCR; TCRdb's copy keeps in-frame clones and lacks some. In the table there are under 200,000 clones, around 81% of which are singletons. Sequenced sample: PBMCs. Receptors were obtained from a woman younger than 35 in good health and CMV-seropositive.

The CDR3 sequence: CASSFFGGPSEQFF. CDR3 bases: TGTGCCAGCAGCTTCTTCGGGGGGCCCAGTGAGCAGTTCTTC. This sequence joins TRBV9 and TRBJ2-1; TRBD2 might be the D (7 bases). V was trimmed by 4 bases and J by 9 bases, leaving 17 bases between them. This CDR3 is 14 amino acids long. CDR1 is SGDLS, CDR2 YYNGEE, per germline.

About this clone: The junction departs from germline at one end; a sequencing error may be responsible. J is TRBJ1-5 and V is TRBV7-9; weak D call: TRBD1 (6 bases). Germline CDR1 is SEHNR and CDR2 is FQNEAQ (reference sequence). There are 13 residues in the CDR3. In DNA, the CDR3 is TGTTCCAGCAGTCTAGGGGGGGATCAGCCCCAGCATTTT. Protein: CSSSLGGDQPQHF. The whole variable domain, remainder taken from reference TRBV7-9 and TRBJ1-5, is DTGVSQNPRHKITKRGQNVTFRCDPISEHNRLYWYRQTLGQGPEFLTYFQNEAQLEKSRLLSDRFSAERPKGSFSTLEIQRTEQGDSAMYLCSSSLGGDQPQHFGDGTRLSIL.

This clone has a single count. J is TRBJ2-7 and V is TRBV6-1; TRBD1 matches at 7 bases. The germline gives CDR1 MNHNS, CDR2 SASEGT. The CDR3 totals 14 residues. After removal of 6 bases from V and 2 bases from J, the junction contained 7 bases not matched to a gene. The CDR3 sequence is CASSHVGTAYEQYV. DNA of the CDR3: TGTGCCAGCAGCCACGTCGGGACAGCCTACGAGCAGTACGTC.

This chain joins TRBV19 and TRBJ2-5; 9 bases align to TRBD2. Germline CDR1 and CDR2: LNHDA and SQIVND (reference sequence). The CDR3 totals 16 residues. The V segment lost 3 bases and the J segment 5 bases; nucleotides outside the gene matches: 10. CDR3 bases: TGTGCCAGTAGTATGGCTAGCGGGGCCTCGGGGGAGACCCAGTACTTC. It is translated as CASSMASGASGETQYF.

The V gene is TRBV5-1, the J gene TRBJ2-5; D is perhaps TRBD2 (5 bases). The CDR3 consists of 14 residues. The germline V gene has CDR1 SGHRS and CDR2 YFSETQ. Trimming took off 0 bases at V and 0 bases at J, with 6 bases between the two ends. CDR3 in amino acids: CASSLGGNQETQYF. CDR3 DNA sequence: TGCGCCAGCAGCTTGGGAGGGAACCAAGAGACCCAGTACTTC.

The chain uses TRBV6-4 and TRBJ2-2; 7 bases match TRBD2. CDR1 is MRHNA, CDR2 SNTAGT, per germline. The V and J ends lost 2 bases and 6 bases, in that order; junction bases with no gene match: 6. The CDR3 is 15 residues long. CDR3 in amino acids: CASSDGSGHAGELFF. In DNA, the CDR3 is TGTGCCAGCAGTGACGGTAGCGGGCACGCCGGGGAGCTGTTTTTT.

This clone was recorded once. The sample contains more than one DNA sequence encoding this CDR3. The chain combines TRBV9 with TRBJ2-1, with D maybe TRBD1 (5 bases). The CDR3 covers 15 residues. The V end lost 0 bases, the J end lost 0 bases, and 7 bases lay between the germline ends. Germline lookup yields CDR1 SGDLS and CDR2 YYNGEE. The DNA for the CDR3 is TGTGCCAGCAGCGTAGCTAGGGGCTCCTACAATGAGCAGTTCTTC. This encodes CASSVARGSYNEQFF.

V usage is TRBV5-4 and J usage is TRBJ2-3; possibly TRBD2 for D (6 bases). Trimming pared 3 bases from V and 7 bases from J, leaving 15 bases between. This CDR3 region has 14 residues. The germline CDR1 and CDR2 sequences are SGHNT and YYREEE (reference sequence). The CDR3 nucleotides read TGTGCCAGCAGCTCCGCCGGGACTCCCTATACGCAGTATTTT. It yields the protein CASSSAGTPYTQYF.

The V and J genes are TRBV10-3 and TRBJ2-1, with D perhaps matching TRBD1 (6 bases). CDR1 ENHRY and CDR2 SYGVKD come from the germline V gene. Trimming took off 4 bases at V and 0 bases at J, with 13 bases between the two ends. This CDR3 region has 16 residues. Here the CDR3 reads CAISAGGQFSYNEQFF. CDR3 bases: TGTGCCATCAGTGCTGGGGGACAATTCTCCTACAATGAGCAGTTCTTC.

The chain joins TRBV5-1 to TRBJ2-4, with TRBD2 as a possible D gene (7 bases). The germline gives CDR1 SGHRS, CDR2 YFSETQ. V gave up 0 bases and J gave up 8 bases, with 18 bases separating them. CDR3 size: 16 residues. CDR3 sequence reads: CASSLAGGRGADIQYF. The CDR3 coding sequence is TGCGCCAGCAGCTTGGCTGGTGGGAGGGGGGCGGACATTCAGTACTTC.

The CDR3 DNA sequence: TGTGCCAGCAGTTGGGCTATGAACACTGAAGCTTTCTTT. It encodes CASSWAMNTEAFF. The chain employs TRBV27 and TRBJ1-1, with unresolved D. In germline, CDR1 is MNHEY, CDR2 SMNVEV (reference sequence). The V end lost 4 bases, the J end lost 0 bases, and 6 bases lay between the germline ends. This CDR3 has 13 amino acids.

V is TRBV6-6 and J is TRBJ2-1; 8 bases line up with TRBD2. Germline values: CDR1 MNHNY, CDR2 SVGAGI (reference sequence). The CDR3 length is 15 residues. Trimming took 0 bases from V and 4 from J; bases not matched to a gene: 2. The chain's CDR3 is CASSYSGRGYNEQFF. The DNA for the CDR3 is TGTGCCAGCAGTTACTCCGGGAGGGGGTACAATGAGCAGTTCTTC.

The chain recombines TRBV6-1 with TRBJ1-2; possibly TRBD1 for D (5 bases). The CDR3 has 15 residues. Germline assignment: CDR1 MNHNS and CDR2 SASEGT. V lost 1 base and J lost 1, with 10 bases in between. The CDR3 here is CASSEGPGNNYGYTF. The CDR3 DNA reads TGTGCCAGCAGTGAAGGGCCAGGGAATAACTATGGCTACACCTTC.

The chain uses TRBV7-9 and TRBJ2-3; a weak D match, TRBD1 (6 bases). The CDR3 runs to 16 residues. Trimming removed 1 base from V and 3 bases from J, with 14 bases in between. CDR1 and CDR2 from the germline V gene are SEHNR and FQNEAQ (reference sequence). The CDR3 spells CASSLVTQGPTDTQYF. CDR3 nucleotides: TGTGCCAGCAGCTTAGTAACACAGGGCCCAACAGATACGCAGTATTTT.

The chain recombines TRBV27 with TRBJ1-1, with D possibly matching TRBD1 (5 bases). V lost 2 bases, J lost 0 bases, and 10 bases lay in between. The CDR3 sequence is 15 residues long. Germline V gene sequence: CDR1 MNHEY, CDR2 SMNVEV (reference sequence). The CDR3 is CASSLAQGLNTEAFF. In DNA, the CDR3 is TGTGCCAGCAGTTTAGCCCAGGGATTGAACACTGAAGCTTTCTTT.

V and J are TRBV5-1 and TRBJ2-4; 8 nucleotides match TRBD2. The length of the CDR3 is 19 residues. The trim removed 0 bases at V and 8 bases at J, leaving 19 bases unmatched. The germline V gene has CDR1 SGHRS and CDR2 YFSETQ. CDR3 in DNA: TGCGCCAGCAGCTTGGGAGCCGGGGGGGCCCAAGCGGTCGGGGACATTCAGTACTTC. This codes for CASSLGAGGAQAVGDIQYF.

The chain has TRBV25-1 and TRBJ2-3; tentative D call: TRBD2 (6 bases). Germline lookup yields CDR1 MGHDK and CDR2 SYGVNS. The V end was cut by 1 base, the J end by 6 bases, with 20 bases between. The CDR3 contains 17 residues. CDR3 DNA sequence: TGTGCCAGCAGTGAATGGGACTCAGCGACCCGGTGGGATACGCAGTATTTT. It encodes CASSEWDSATRWDTQYF.

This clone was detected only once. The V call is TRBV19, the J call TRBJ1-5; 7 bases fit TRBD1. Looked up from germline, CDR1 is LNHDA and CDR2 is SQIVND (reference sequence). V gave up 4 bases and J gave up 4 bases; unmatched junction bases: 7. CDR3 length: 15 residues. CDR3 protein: CASSTYGTDNQPQHF. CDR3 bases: TGTGCCAGTAGTACCTACGGGACAGATAATCAGCCCCAGCATTTT.

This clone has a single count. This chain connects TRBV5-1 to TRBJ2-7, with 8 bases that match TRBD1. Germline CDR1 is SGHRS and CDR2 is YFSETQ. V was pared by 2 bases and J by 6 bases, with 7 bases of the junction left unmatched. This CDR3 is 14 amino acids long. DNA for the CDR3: TGCGCCAGCAGCTTAGGACAGGGTTTTAGCGAGCAGTACGTC. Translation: CASSLGQGFSEQYV.

The DNA of the CDR3 is TGTGCCAGCAGTTACCGCGGGGGGCGACATGGCTACACCTTC. This encodes CASSYRGGRHGYTF. The rearrangement links TRBV6-5 to TRBJ1-2; D might be TRBD1 (6 bases). The V end was cut by 2 bases, the J end by 6 bases, with 13 bases between. Germline V gene data show CDR1 as MNHEY and CDR2 as SVGAGI. The length of the CDR3 is 14 residues.

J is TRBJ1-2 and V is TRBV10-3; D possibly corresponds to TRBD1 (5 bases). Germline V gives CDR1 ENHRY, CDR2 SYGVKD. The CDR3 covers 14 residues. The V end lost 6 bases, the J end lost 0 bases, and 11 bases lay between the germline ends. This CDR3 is CAIRPTETNYGYTF. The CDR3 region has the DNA TGTGCCATCAGACCGACAGAGACTAACTATGGCTACACCTTC.

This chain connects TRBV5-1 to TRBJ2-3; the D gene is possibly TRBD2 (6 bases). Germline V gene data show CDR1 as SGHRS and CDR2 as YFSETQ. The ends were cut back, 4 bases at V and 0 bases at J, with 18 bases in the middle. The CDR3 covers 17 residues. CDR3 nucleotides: TGCGCCAGCAGCCGTACCGGGACTGGGACTAGCACAGATACGCAGTATTTT. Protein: CASSRTGTGTSTDTQYF. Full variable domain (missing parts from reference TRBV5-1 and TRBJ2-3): KAGVTQTPRYLIKTRGQQVTLSCSPISGHRSVSWYQQTPGQGLQFLFEYFSETQRNKGNFPGRFSGRQFSNSRSEMNVSTLELGDSALYLCASSRTGTGTSTDTQYFGPGTRLTVL.